What follows are 6 T cell receptor beta chains derived from one specimen sequenced in a study of blood T cell repertoires in COVID-19. Sequencing used immunoSEQ multiplex PCR; TCRdb keeps in-frame clones, though not all of them. The table records 130,000 to 150,000 clones, roughly 80% of them present only once. The specimen was peripheral blood. The receptors here all came from a human donor with acute or convalescent COVID-19. The donor label of this sample is uncertain.

The chain carries TRBV5-5 and TRBJ1-1, with TRBD1 identical over 7 bases. Germline CDR1 and CDR2: SGHKS and YYEKEE (reference sequence). This CDR3 comprises 13 residues. V was clipped by 3 bases and J by 5 bases; unmatched bases: 4. CDR3 region: CASSWLTGTEAFF. The CDR3 DNA reads TGTGCCAGCAGCTGGTTGACAGGGACTGAAGCTTTCTTT.

This chain uses TRBV7-9 with TRBJ1-5, with D maybe TRBD1 (6 bases). Germline V gives CDR1 SEHNR, CDR2 FQNEAQ (reference sequence). CDR3 length equals 15 residues. Trimming cost V 5 bases and J 7 bases, with 18 bases left between them. CDR3 nucleotides: TGTGCCAGCAGCCAGGAAGCGGGGGCCTCACAGCCCCAGCATTTT. This gives the protein CASSQEAGASQPQHF.

The rearrangement joins TRBV11-3 to TRBJ1-1; D is ambiguous. The CDR3 totals 13 residues. The V gene's germline CDR1 is SGHNT and CDR2 YENEEA. V lost 5 bases and J 5 bases, leaving 12 bases between the germline ends. The CDR3 nucleotides are TGTGCCAGCAGCCCTACCCGGAGGACTGAAGCTTTCTTT. Translating gives CASSPTRRTEAFF. The full variable domain, completed using reference TRBV11-3 and TRBJ1-1, is EAGVVQSPRYKIIEKKQPVAFWCNPISGHNTLYWYLQNLGQGPELLIRYENEEAVDDSQLPKDRFSAERLKGVDSTLKIQPAELGDSAVYLCASSPTRRTEAFFGQGTRLTVV.

The CDR3 coding sequence is TGCAGCGTTGGGCCGACAGGGGATAGCAATCAGCCCCAGCATTTT. Amino acid sequence: CSVGPTGDSNQPQHF. The chain uses TRBV29-1 and TRBJ1-5, with TRBD1 matching 8 bases. Germline V CDR1 and CDR2: SQVTM, ANQGSEA. The length of the CDR3 is 15 residues. V lost 4 bases, J lost 0 bases, and 5 bases stayed unmatched.

A few counts support this clone. This sequence joins TRBV7-8 and TRBJ1-1, with D maybe TRBD1 (5 bases). CDR1 is SGHVS and CDR2 is FQNEAQ in the germline V gene. The CDR3 extends over 13 amino acids. Trimming stripped 5 bases from V and 1 base from J, with 8 bases between. CDR3 coding DNA: TGTGCCAGCAGCCAACAGGAGAACACTGAAGCTTTCTTT. Its translation is CASSQQENTEAFF.

J is TRBJ1-1 and V is TRBV24-1; D call uncertain. The CDR3 has 14 residues. Trimming took off 5 bases at V and 3 bases at J, with 12 bases between the two ends. The germline CDR1 and CDR2 sequences are KGHDR and SFDVKD. DNA of the CDR3: TGTGCCACCAGTGGTACGGGGATTCACACTGAAGCTTTCTTT. Translation: CATSGTGIHTEAFF.